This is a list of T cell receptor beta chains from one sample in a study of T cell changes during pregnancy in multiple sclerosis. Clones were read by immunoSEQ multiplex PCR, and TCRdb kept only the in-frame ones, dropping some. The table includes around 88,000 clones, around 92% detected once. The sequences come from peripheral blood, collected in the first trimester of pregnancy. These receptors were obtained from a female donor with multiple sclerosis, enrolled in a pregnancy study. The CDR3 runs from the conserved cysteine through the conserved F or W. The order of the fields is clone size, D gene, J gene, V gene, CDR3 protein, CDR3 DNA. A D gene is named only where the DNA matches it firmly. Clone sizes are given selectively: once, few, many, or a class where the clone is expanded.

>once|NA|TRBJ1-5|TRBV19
CASTDRGINQPQHF
TGTGCCAGTACAGACAGAGGAATTAATCAGCCCCAGCATTTT
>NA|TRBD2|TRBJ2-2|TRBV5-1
CASSREGQDTGELFF
TGCGCCAGCAGTCGGGAGGGCCAGGACACCGGGGAGCTGTTTTTT
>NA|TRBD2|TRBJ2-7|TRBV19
CASSVRSGGTYEQYF
TGTGCCAGTTCAGTGAGGTCGGGGGGGACCTACGAGCAGTACTTC
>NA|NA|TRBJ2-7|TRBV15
CATSQVELTLSSYEQYF
TGTGCCACCAGCCAAGTGGAGTTAACACTTAGCTCCTACGAGCAGTACTTC
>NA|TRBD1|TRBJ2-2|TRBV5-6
CASSLMGTANTGELFF
TGTGCCAGCAGCTTGATGGGGACAGCGAACACCGGGGAGCTGTTTTTT
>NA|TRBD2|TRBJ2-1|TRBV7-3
CASSLGLAHNEQFF
TGTGCCAGCAGCTTGGGACTAGCCCACAATGAGCAGTTCTTC
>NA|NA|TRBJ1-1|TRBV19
CASSNRETGFPEAFF
TGTGCCAGTAGTAATCGGGAAACAGGGTTCCCTGAAGCTTTCTTT
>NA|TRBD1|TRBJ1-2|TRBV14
CASSGKQGILGSYTF
TGTGCCAGCAGCGGAAAACAGGGGATCCTCGGAAGCTACACCTTC
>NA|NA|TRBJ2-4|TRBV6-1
CASRDTGGNIQYF
TGTGCCAGCAGGGATACGGGGGGCAACATTCAGTACTTC
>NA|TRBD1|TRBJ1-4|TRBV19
CASSGKDRGRLFF
TGTGCCAGTAGTGGCAAGGACAGGGGACGACTGTTTTTT
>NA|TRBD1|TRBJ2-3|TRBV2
CASSERRSGTGTQYF
TGTGCCAGCAGTGAACGTAGGTCGGGGACAGGTACGCAGTATTTT
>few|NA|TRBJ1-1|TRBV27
CASSSPLSGTEAFF
TGTGCCAGCAGCTCACCCCTCTCGGGGACTGAAGCTTTCTTT